This T cell receptor (beta chain) appears in the sequencing data of a study of radiotherapy plus CTLA-4 blockade in lung cancer. The overall study: Among patients, 15% to 20% showed objective responses, and approximately 31% had disease control. Points from the study as a whole: Radiotherapy with ipilimumab was followed by blood expansion of tumor-derived clones. Reportedly, early blood T cell clone dynamics best predicted response, with interferon-beta.

This clone was seen a single time. What it binds is unknown. People whose metastatic non-small-cell lung cancer was chemo-refractory got focal radiation along with CTLA-4 blockade by ipilimumab. This CDR3 contains 14 residues. CDR1 is MNHEY, CDR2 SMNVEV, per germline (reference sequence). V shed 7 bases and J 4 bases; nucleotides not matched to a gene: 6. TCRdb's table, derived via immunoSEQ multiplex PCR, lists solely in-frame clones and lacks some. The sample holds around 80,000 clones, roughly four fifths seen once. This chain joins TRBV27 and TRBJ2-5; 10 nucleotides match TRBD2. The material was peripheral blood, obtained from a patient treated with radiotherapy plus ipilimumab. This receptor was identified in a human donor with non-small cell lung cancer who had stable disease on radiotherapy plus ipilimumab. The CDR3 spells CASIQIAGGETQYF. CDR3 DNA sequence: TGTGCCAGCATCCAAATAGCGGGGGGAGAGACCCAGTACTTC.